Each of the 20 T cell receptor beta chains below was sequenced from the same sample in a study of blood T cell repertoires in COVID-19. Profiled with immunoSEQ multiplex PCR; TCRdb holds only in-frame clones, not every one. The sample carries about 150,000 clones, roughly 84% recorded once. Specimen: peripheral blood. The receptors derive from a woman over 75 with active or convalescent COVID-19.

The chain links TRBV4-1 to TRBJ2-3, with 12 positions matching TRBD2. Germline trimming cut 2 bases from V and 1 base from J; bases unmatched to any gene: 10. The length of the CDR3 is 19 residues. CDR1 MGHRA and CDR2 YSYEKL come from the germline V gene. The CDR3 is CASSQLRLAGARRTDTQYF. As DNA, the CDR3 is TGCGCCAGCAGCCAACTAAGACTAGCGGGAGCCCGCCGCACAGATACGCAGTATTTT.

The chain carries TRBV5-4 and TRBJ2-1; the match to TRBD2 covers 8 bases. Trimming took 4 bases from V and 7 from J; bases not matched to a gene: 19. Germline CDR1 is SGHNT and CDR2 is YYREEE (reference sequence). The length of the CDR3 is 18 residues. The CDR3 protein is CASSPNPGSPGLGNEQFF. In DNA form, the CDR3 reads TGTGCCAGCAGCCCCAACCCCGGTTCCCCGGGACTAGGGAATGAGCAGTTCTTC.

CDR3 nucleotide sequence: TGTGCCAGCAGTGCCCTGGGCGGGAGTAGCACAGATACGCAGTATTTT. Its translation: CASSALGGSSTDTQYF. This chain links TRBV7-9 with TRBJ2-3, with 7 bases matching TRBD2. CDR1 and CDR2 from the germline V gene are SEHNR and FQNEAQ (reference sequence). The length of the CDR3 is 16 residues. V was clipped by 6 bases and J by 0 bases; unmatched bases: 9.

The chain uses TRBV15 and TRBJ2-5; 12 nucleotides match TRBD1. The germline gives CDR1 LNHNV, CDR2 YYDKDF (reference sequence). The CDR3 loop spans 15 amino acids. V lost 3 bases to trimming and J lost 4 bases; unmatched junction nucleotides: 3. The CDR3 DNA reads TGTGCCACCAGCAGCCGGGACAGGGGGCCAGAGACCCAGTACTTC. This gives the protein CATSSRDRGPETQYF.

The chain has TRBV5-1 and TRBJ2-1; 15 positions agree with TRBD2. The CDR3 contains 14 residues. CDR1 and CDR2 from the germline V gene are SGHRS and YFSETQ. J lost 7 bases, V lost 9 bases, and 5 bases had no gene match. As DNA, the CDR3 is TGCGCCACTACGGGACTAGCGGGAGGTAATGAGCAGTTCTTC. Translated, it gives CATTGLAGGNEQFF.

The rearrangement joins TRBV4-1 to TRBJ2-1; TRBD2 agrees at 13 bases. Per the germline V gene, CDR1 is MGHRA and CDR2 is YSYEKL. The CDR3 totals 16 residues. The V gene end was trimmed by 5 bases and the J gene end by 7 bases; junction bases not matched to a gene: 8. The CDR3, as DNA: TGCGCCAGCAGCAAAATGGGGACTAGCGGGAATAATGAGCAGTTCTTC. It encodes CASSKMGTSGNNEQFF.

The chain uses TRBV18 and TRBJ2-7; 10 bases map to TRBD2. CDR3 size: 15 residues. Germline trimming cut 2 bases from V and 6 bases from J; bases unmatched to any gene: 7. Germline-derived CDR1 and CDR2 are KGHSH and LQKENI. In DNA, the CDR3 is TGTGCCAGCTCACCAAGCAGCGGGAGGGACGGCGAGCAGTACTTC. Residues: CASSPSSGRDGEQYF.

The chain recombines TRBV6-5 with TRBJ2-2; weak D call: TRBD1 (6 bases). Germline V gene lookup returns CDR1 MNHEY and CDR2 SVGAGI. The CDR3 has 15 residues. The ends were cut back, 6 bases at V and 4 bases at J, with 15 bases in the middle. The CDR3: CASSLRDTPTGELFF. CDR3 coding DNA: TGTGCCAGCAGCCTAAGGGACACCCCCACCGGGGAGCTGTTTTTT.

The chain recombines TRBV11-2 with TRBJ1-6; maybe TRBD1 (6 bases). Looked up from germline, CDR1 is SGHAT and CDR2 is FQNNGV. CDR3 length equals 15 residues. With 1 base removed from V and 7 bases from J, the gap between germline ends came to 11 bases. CDR3 DNA sequence: TGTGCCAGCAGCTTAGGTCAGGGGAGCAATTCACCCCTCCACTTT. Its translation is CASSLGQGSNSPLHF.

The chain employs TRBV29-1 and TRBJ2-5, with D possibly being TRBD2 (5 bases). Trimming left V 2 bases short and J 6 bases short, with 16 bases between. In germline, CDR1 is SQVTM, CDR2 ANQGSEA. The CDR3 runs 14 residues. CDR3 loop: CSVEPRDSPKTQYF. Here the CDR3 DNA reads TGCAGCGTTGAACCCCGGGATAGCCCAAAGACCCAGTACTTC. The full variable domain, in which reference TRBV29-1 and TRBJ2-5 provide the parts outside the CDR3, is SAVISQKPSRDICQRGTSLTIQCQVDSQVTMMFWYRQQPGQSLTLIATANQGSEATYESGFVIDKFPISRPNLTFSTLTVSNMSPEDSSIYLCSVEPRDSPKTQYFGPGTRLLVL.

The genes are TRBV9 and TRBJ2-7; D gene uncertain. Per the germline V gene, CDR1 is SGDLS and CDR2 is YYNGEE. The CDR3 sequence is 17 residues long. V was shortened by 5 bases and J by 0 bases, with 21 bases between the two germline ends. The CDR3 loop is CASSDFSSRKSSYEQYF. The CDR3 nucleotides are TGTGCCAGCAGTGACTTTAGTTCGAGGAAGAGCTCCTACGAGCAGTACTTC.

The chain combines TRBV7-3 with TRBJ2-2, with 8 bases fitting TRBD2. Losses at the gene ends were 5 bases for V and 4 bases for J; bases not matched to a gene: 9. The CDR3 runs to 16 residues. The germline V gene has CDR1 SGHTA and CDR2 FQGTGA. The CDR3 DNA is TGTGCCAGCAGCCGCCCAGCGGGAGCGCTCACCGGGGAGCTGTTTTTT. This gives the protein CASSRPAGALTGELFF. The full variable domain, in which reference TRBV7-3 and TRBJ2-2 provide the parts outside the CDR3, is GAGVSQTPSNKVTEKGKYVELRCDPISGHTALYWYRQSLGQGPEFLIYFQGTGAADDSGLPNDRFFAVRPEGSVSTLKIQRTERGDSAVYLCASSRPAGALTGELFFGEGSRLTVL.

V gene TRBV9 combines with J gene TRBJ1-3, with D perhaps TRBD1 (5 bases). V gave up 0 bases and J gave up 0 bases, with 7 bases separating them. This CDR3 is built from 15 residues. CDR1 is SGDLS, CDR2 YYNGEE, per germline. The CDR3 spells CASSVDRISGNTIYF. The CDR3 bases are TGTGCCAGCAGCGTAGACAGGATCTCTGGAAACACCATATATTTT.

The chain is built from TRBV6-5 and TRBJ2-1; D perhaps matches TRBD2 (5 bases). Trimming pared 6 bases from V and 9 bases from J, leaving 18 bases between. The CDR3 runs to 14 residues. The germline gives CDR1 MNHEY, CDR2 SVGAGI. The CDR3 spells CASSGFPGKGEQFF. The CDR3 region has the DNA TGTGCCAGCAGCGGCTTTCCGGGGAAGGGTGAGCAGTTCTTC.

Details on this clone: Within the sample, other DNA sequences also encode this same CDR3. V gene TRBV2 combines with J gene TRBJ1-5, with TRBD1 matching over 8 bases. After removal of 6 bases from V and 2 bases from J, the junction contained 6 bases not matched to a gene. Germline values: CDR1 SNHLY, CDR2 FYNNEI. This CDR3 comprises 15 residues. The CDR3 nucleotides read TGTGCCAGCAGCGCCGGGACAGGAGGCAATCAGCCCCAGCATTTT. Translated, it gives CASSAGTGGNQPQHF.

This chain links TRBV24-1 with TRBJ1-6, with D perhaps TRBD1 (5 bases). This CDR3 is 15 amino acids long. The V and J ends lost 11 bases and 7 bases respectively, with 20 bases between them. In germline, CDR1 is KGHDR, CDR2 SFDVKD. The CDR3 region is CASWGGPQRNSPLHF. The CDR3 coding sequence is TGTGCCAGCTGGGGGGGACCGCAGCGAAATTCACCCCTCCACTTT.

The J gene is TRBJ2-1, the V gene TRBV5-1, with 8 bases identical to TRBD1. Looked up from germline, CDR1 is SGHRS and CDR2 is YFSETQ. The CDR3 extends over 15 amino acids. V shed 4 bases and J 3 bases; nucleotides not matched to a gene: 6. The CDR3 protein is CASSVDRVGYNEQFF. The DNA of the CDR3 is TGCGCCAGCAGCGTGGACAGGGTGGGCTACAATGAGCAGTTCTTC. The full variable domain, its missing parts supplied by reference TRBV5-1 and TRBJ2-1, is KAGVTQTPRYLIKTRGQQVTLSCSPISGHRSVSWYQQTPGQGLQFLFEYFSETQRNKGNFPGRFSGRQFSNSRSEMNVSTLELGDSALYLCASSVDRVGYNEQFFGPGTRLTVL.

The chain recombines TRBV24-1 with TRBJ2-2; no reliable D call. CDR1 KGHDR and CDR2 SFDVKD come from the germline V gene. Trimming cost V 3 bases and J 3 bases, with 10 bases left between them. This CDR3 has 15 residues. CDR3 sequence reads: CATSDLNRDTGELFF. The CDR3 DNA reads as TGTGCCACCAGTGATCTCAACAGAGACACCGGGGAGCTGTTTTTT.

The chain couples TRBV2 to TRBJ2-5; D gene unclear. The CDR3 consists of 13 residues. CDR1 and CDR2 (germline): SNHLY, FYNNEI. The ends were cut back, 6 bases at V and 4 bases at J, with 12 bases in the middle. The DNA for the CDR3 is TGTGCCAGCAGAAGGTCAGAGGTAGAGACCCAGTACTTC. This gives the protein CASRRSEVETQYF.

The chain combines TRBV2 with TRBJ2-1, with 10 bases that match TRBD2. The CDR3 extends over 14 amino acids. CDR1 is SNHLY and CDR2 is FYNNEI in the germline V gene. The ends lost 6 bases at V and 7 bases at J; junction bases unmatched: 6. The chain's CDR3 is CASRVAGGPNEQFF. The CDR3 DNA sequence: TGTGCCAGCAGGGTAGCGGGAGGACCGAATGAGCAGTTCTTC.